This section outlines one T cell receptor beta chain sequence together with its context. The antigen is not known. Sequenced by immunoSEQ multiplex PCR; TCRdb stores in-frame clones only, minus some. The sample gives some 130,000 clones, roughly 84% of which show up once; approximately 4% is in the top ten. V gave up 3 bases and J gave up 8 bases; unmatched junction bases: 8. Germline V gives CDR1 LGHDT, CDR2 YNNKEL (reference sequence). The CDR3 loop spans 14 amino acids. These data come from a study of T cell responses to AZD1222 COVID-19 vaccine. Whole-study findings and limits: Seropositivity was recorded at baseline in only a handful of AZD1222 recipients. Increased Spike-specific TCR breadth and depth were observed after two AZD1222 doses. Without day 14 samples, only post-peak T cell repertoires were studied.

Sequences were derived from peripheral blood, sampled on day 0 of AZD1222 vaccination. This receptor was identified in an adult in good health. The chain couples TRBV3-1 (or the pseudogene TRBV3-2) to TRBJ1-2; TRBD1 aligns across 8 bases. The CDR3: CASSQGQGAGGYTF. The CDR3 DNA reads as TGTGCCAGCAGCCAGGGGCAGGGGGCTGGAGGCTACACCTTC.